What follows are 25 T cell receptor beta chains derived from one specimen sequenced in a study of CD8 T cells in ankylosing spondylitis. One entry per CDR3 protein, called by TCRdb with MiXCR from the 5' RACE reads. The sample gives 200,000 to 300,000 distinct CDR3 sequences, about 30% of which show up once; approximately 4.6% is in the top ten. The sequenced sample was blood, either unsorted or a sorted T cell fraction (not recorded which). These receptors originate from a male donor with ankylosing spondylitis or in good health (not recorded which).

The chain recombines TRBV3-1 with TRBJ2-5; 14 positions match TRBD2. Germline CDR1 reads LGHDT; CDR2 reads YNNKEL (reference sequence). Losses at the gene ends were 4 bases for V and 4 bases for J; bases not matched to a gene: 11. The CDR3 covers 18 residues. The CDR3 loop reads CASSRQGLAGGHLETQYF. The CDR3 nucleotides read TGTGCCAGCAGCCGCCAAGGACTAGCGGGGGGACACCTAGAGACCCAGTACTTC.

This clonotype showed up just a few times. The chain has TRBV20-1 and TRBJ2-3, with no clear D. V shed 6 bases and J shed 2 bases, with 12 bases lying between them. The length of the CDR3 is 13 residues. From germline, CDR1 is DFQATT and CDR2 SNEGSKA (reference sequence). The CDR3 region is CSARIYLTDTQYF. DNA for the CDR3: TGCAGTGCCAGAATCTACCTCACAGATACGCAGTATTTT.

The gene calls are TRBV5-1 and TRBJ1-1, with no clear D. V was pared by 5 bases and J by 5 bases, with 16 bases between. Germline V gives CDR1 SGHRS, CDR2 YFSETQ. The CDR3 loop spans 14 amino acids. CDR3 sequence: CASSREQPITEAFF. In nucleotides, the CDR3 is TGCGCCAGCAGTCGCGAACAGCCGATAACTGAAGCTTTCTTT.

This clonotype was picked up one time. The J gene is TRBJ1-5, the V gene TRBV6-1; D remains ambiguous. The germline V gene encodes CDR1 MNHNS and CDR2 SASEGT. The CDR3 length is 17 residues. V lost 2 bases and J 0 bases, leaving 14 bases between the germline ends. In nucleotides, the CDR3 is TGTGCCAGCAGTGAATTCGGGGAGTTCTATAGCAATCAGCCCCAGCATTTT. It is translated as CASSEFGEFYSNQPQHF.

This rearrangement joins TRBV3-1 to TRBJ2-5; 11 nucleotides align to TRBD2. Losses at the gene ends were 5 bases for V and 5 bases for J; bases not matched to a gene: 10. Germline lookup yields CDR1 LGHDT and CDR2 YNNKEL (reference sequence). The CDR3 sequence is 16 residues long. CDR3: CASSSKELAGVETQYF. In nucleotides, the CDR3 is TGTGCCAGCAGCTCGAAGGAACTAGCGGGGGTGGAGACCCAGTACTTC.

This clonotype came up a few times. The chain recombines TRBV10-3 with TRBJ2-2; no firm D call. The CDR3 consists of 12 residues. CDR1 and CDR2 from the germline V gene are ENHRY and SYGVKD. V gave up 6 bases and J gave up 4 bases, with 6 bases separating them. DNA for the CDR3: TGTGCCATCAGGGACCTCACCGGGGAGCTGTTTTTT. Its translation: CAIRDLTGELFF.

This clonotype was detected many times. The V and J genes are TRBV29-1 and TRBJ2-1, with D perhaps matching TRBD1 or TRBD2 (5 bases each). Trimming took 7 bases from V and 8 from J, leaving 18 bases between them. The CDR3 has 13 residues. Germline assignment: CDR1 SQVTM and CDR2 ANQGSEA. CDR3 sequence: CSADRGDLDEQFF. The CDR3 DNA is TGCAGCGCCGACAGAGGGGATCTCGATGAGCAGTTCTTC.

In DNA form, the CDR3 reads TGTGCCAGCAGTTTAGCGCACCAGGGGGCGAACACCGGGGAGCTGTTTTTT. Translating it yields CASSLAHQGANTGELFF. J is TRBJ2-2 and V is TRBV12-3 or TRBV12-4; 7 nucleotides line up with TRBD1. V lost 0 bases, J lost 0 bases, and 4 bases stayed unmatched. The CDR3 length is 17 residues.

A few counts support this clonotype. The chain recombines TRBV20-1 with TRBJ1-1; maybe TRBD1 (6 bases). Trimming took off 3 bases at V and 4 bases at J, with 15 bases between the two ends. Per germline, CDR1 DFQATT and CDR2 SNEGSKA (reference sequence). This CDR3 region has 14 residues. The CDR3: CSARSVGGLTEAFF. CDR3 sequence (DNA): TGCAGTGCTAGGAGCGTGGGGGGGCTCACTGAAGCTTTCTTT.

The chain joins TRBV7-6 to TRBJ2-7; possibly TRBD1 or TRBD2 for D (6 bases each). Per the germline V gene, CDR1 is SGHVS and CDR2 is FNYEAQ. The length of the CDR3 is 16 residues. V was trimmed by 1 base and J by 3 bases, leaving 16 bases between them. DNA of the CDR3: TGTGCCAGCAGCTTAGAAAGGGGGGACGGTAACTACGAGCAGTACTTC. Amino acids: CASSLERGDGNYEQYF.

About this clonotype itself: One end of the junction is discordant with germline, which a read error may explain. The chain recombines TRBV5-6 with TRBJ2-7; 9 bases are shared with TRBD1. Looked up from germline, CDR1 is SGHDT and CDR2 is YYEEEE. The CDR3 is made up of 17 amino acids. The CDR3 coding sequence is TGTGCCAGCAGCTTGGACGGAGGGACAGGGTATTCGTACGACCAGTACTTC. The encoded protein is CASSLDGGTGYSYDQYF.

V gene TRBV29-1 combines with J gene TRBJ1-5; D is ambiguous. V lost 4 bases, J lost 0 bases, and 13 bases lay in between. In germline, CDR1 is SQVTM, CDR2 ANQGSEA. The CDR3 loop spans 15 amino acids. CDR3 bases: TGCAGCGTTGGCTGGGGAGGCTATAGCAATCAGCCCCAGCATTTT. This translates into CSVGWGGYSNQPQHF. The entire variable domain, with the rest obtained from reference TRBV29-1 and TRBJ1-5, is as follows: SAVISQKPSRDICQRGTSLTIQCQVDSQVTMMFWYRQQPGQSLTLIATANQGSEATYESGFVIDKFPISRPNLTFSTLTVSNMSPEDSSIYLCSVGWGGYSNQPQHFGDGTRLSIL.

This clonotype occurred once. This chain joins TRBV7-9 and TRBJ2-1; D possibly corresponds to TRBD1 (6 bases). V lost 4 bases to trimming and J lost 4 bases, with 11 bases between them. Germline assignment: CDR1 SEHNR and CDR2 FQNEAQ (reference sequence). This CDR3 spans 14 amino acids. CDR3 nucleotides: TGTGCCAGCAGCTCTAGGACAGATTACAATGAGCAGTTCTTC. The encoded protein is CASSSRTDYNEQFF.

This clonotype has only one observation. The chain is built from TRBV10-2 and TRBJ1-5; no definite D call. CDR3 length: 13 residues. Trimming pared 6 bases from V and 7 bases from J, leaving 13 bases between. From germline, CDR1 is WSHSY and CDR2 SAAADI. For the CDR3, the DNA is TGCGCCAGCAGGGTTGCCAAGAACCAGCCCCAGCATTTT. This encodes CASRVAKNQPQHF.

There are many counts of this clonotype. The rearrangement joins TRBV5-1 to TRBJ2-1; no reliable D call. Germline V gene sequence: CDR1 SGHRS, CDR2 YFSETQ. The CDR3 is made up of 11 amino acids. V was cut by 1 base and J by 10 bases, with 6 bases left in between. CDR3 amino acids: CASSLFDEQFF. In DNA, the CDR3 is TGCGCCAGCAGCTTGTTCGACGAGCAGTTCTTC.

Only a few counts were recorded for this clonotype. The V call is TRBV5-1, the J call TRBJ2-1, with 13 bases fitting TRBD2. Losses at the gene ends were 3 bases for V and 6 bases for J; bases not matched to a gene: 6. This CDR3 is built from 16 residues. Looked up from germline, CDR1 is SGHRS and CDR2 is YFSETQ. CDR3 amino acids: CASSSQLAGGPNEQFF. The CDR3 region has the DNA TGCGCCAGCAGCTCCCAACTAGCGGGGGGGCCCAATGAGCAGTTCTTC.

The rearrangement uses TRBV12-3 or TRBV12-4 and TRBJ2-1; 8 bases align to TRBD2. V lost 6 bases, J lost 8 bases, and 9 bases stayed unmatched. The CDR3 extends over 14 amino acids. CDR3 DNA sequence: TGTGCCAGCAGCCCGGGACTAGGGGTCGATGAGCAGTTCTTC. Its translation is CASSPGLGVDEQFF.

This clonotype has only a few counts. The chain uses TRBV12-3 or TRBV12-4 and TRBJ2-7, with a tentative D call TRBD2 (5 bases). The CDR3 totals 15 residues. Deletions cut 2 bases from V and 3 bases from J, with 14 bases between. CDR3 region: CASSLRAASSYEQYF. CDR3 DNA sequence: TGTGCCAGCAGTTTAAGGGCAGCTAGCAGCTACGAGCAGTACTTC.

The genes are TRBV12-3 or TRBV12-4 and TRBJ2-7; 9 nucleotides line up with TRBD2. The CDR3 is 14 residues long. Trimming at V came to 8 bases and at J to 0 bases, leaving 5 bases not matched to a gene. The CDR3 is CASQKRGDSYEQYF. The CDR3, as DNA: TGTGCCAGCCAAAAGCGGGGGGACTCCTACGAGCAGTACTTC.

In DNA, the CDR3 is TGCAGTGCTAGAGGCCCCCCAACGGGGTGGGGTGGCTACACCTTC. Its translation: CSARGPPTGWGGYTF. The rearrangement links TRBV20-1 to TRBJ1-2, with D hard to call. Germline V CDR1 and CDR2: DFQATT, SNEGSKA (reference sequence). This CDR3 has 15 amino acids. V lost 1 base to trimming and J lost 7 bases, with 19 bases between them.

This clonotype has a handful of counts. The gene calls are TRBV12-3 or TRBV12-4 and TRBJ2-1, with 8 nucleotides matching TRBD1. The CDR3 is 15 residues long. V trimming: 5 bases; J trimming: 6 bases; junction bases outside the gene matches: 9. This chain's CDR3 is CASSLHRQGSNEQFF. For the CDR3, the DNA is TGTGCCAGCAGTCTCCACCGACAGGGGAGCAATGAGCAGTTCTTC.

This chain uses TRBV3-1 with TRBJ2-7, with 7 bases matching TRBD1. V shed 0 bases and J 3 bases; nucleotides not matched to a gene: 2. This CDR3 contains 14 residues. Germline loops: CDR1 LGHDT, CDR2 YNNKEL (reference sequence). The chain's CDR3 is CASSQDAGGYEQYF. CDR3 sequence (DNA): TGTGCCAGCAGCCAAGATGCAGGGGGCTACGAGCAGTACTTC.

V and J are TRBV15 and TRBJ1-1; D possibly corresponds to TRBD1 (6 bases). Germline lookup yields CDR1 LNHNV and CDR2 YYDKDF (reference sequence). The CDR3 covers 17 residues. The V and J ends lost 0 bases and 0 bases respectively, with 14 bases between them. CDR3 in DNA: TGTGCCACCAGCAGAGACCGCTGGACAGCTCTGAACACTGAAGCTTTCTTT. It yields the protein CATSRDRWTALNTEAFF.

Points on this clonotype: Germline is not matched at one junction end, which may reflect a read error. The chain recombines TRBV10-3 with TRBJ1-4; TRBD1 might be the D (5 bases). The germline V gene has CDR1 ENHRY and CDR2 SYGVKD. The CDR3 has 13 residues. CDR3 loop: CATSERQNEKLFF. CDR3 coding DNA: TGTGCCACCAGTGAGAGACAGAATGAAAAACTGTTTTTT.

The V and J genes are TRBV12-3 or TRBV12-4 and TRBJ2-5; perhaps TRBD1 as D (5 bases). Trimming pared 7 bases from V and 3 bases from J, leaving 15 bases between. The CDR3 length is 14 residues. CDR3 protein: CASTLRRAEETQYF. The CDR3 DNA follows: TGTGCCAGCACCTTGCGCAGGGCGGAAGAGACCCAGTACTTC.